This T cell receptor beta chain was observed in a study of shared clonotypes between healthy human individuals. Study results and caveats: The low donor count limited represented genetic and exposure-history diversity.

CD8 cells classed as naive were CD45RO-negative and positively selected for CCR7, excluding terminally differentiated effector memory CD45RA+ cells. V was trimmed by 5 bases and J by 4 bases, leaving 18 bases between them. Germline CDR1 is MNHEY and CDR2 is SMNVEV (reference sequence). The CDR3 is made up of 15 amino acids. About this clone itself: Antigen specificity is unknown.

The repertoire was sequenced with immunoSEQ multiplex PCR; TCRdb's copy has only in-frame clones and lacks some. Here the sample spans around 650,000 clones, about 96% being singletons. Sequencing was carried out using naive CD8+ T cells sorted from blood. The J gene is TRBJ2-7, the V gene TRBV27; D perhaps matches TRBD2 (5 bases). This clonotype was sampled from a woman in her 30s in good health. CDR3 sequence reads: CASSGSGLAGYEQYF. The CDR3 DNA sequence: TGTGCCAGCAGTGGATCTGGGCTAGCTGGGTACGAGCAGTACTTC.